Below are 5 T cell receptor beta chains sequenced from a single sample in a study of T cell repertoires in cytomegalovirus infection. TCRdb re-derived calls from the reads in MiXCR, one entry per CDR3 protein. Of hundreds of thousands of distinct CDR3 sequences listed, approximately 42% are singletons. The antigens for these receptors are not known. The specimen was cultured PBMCs, collected from culture after CMV antigen stimulation. These receptor sequences come from a human donor in good health (CMV status not recorded). Some clones in this sample may be carry-over from other donors' samples.

This clonotype showed up just a few times. The chain couples TRBV20-1 to TRBJ2-5; D gene unclear. The V end lost 3 bases, the J end lost 2 bases, and 13 bases lay between the germline ends. The length of the CDR3 is 14 residues. Germline V gene sequence: CDR1 DFQATT, CDR2 SNEGSKA (reference sequence). This CDR3 reads CSASSASVQETQYF. The CDR3, as DNA: TGCAGTGCTAGTTCCGCGTCGGTTCAAGAGACCCAGTACTTC.

This clonotype turned up a few times. The rearrangement links TRBV7-9 to TRBJ2-3; D might be TRBD1 (5 bases). The length of the CDR3 is 15 residues. Deletions cut 4 bases from V and 1 base from J, with 12 bases between. CDR1 is SEHNR, CDR2 FQNEAQ, per germline (reference sequence). The DNA for the CDR3 is TGTGCCAGCAGCTCCACAGGTTTGGGCACAGATACGCAGTATTTT. This gives the protein CASSSTGLGTDTQYF. Full variable domain (missing parts from reference TRBV7-9 and TRBJ2-3): DTGVSQNPRHKITKRGQNVTFRCDPISEHNRLYWYRQTLGQGPEFLTYFQNEAQLEKSRLLSDRFSAERPKGSFSTLEIQRTEQGDSAMYLCASSSTGLGTDTQYFGPGTRLTVL.

In its sample, this clonotype was seen a few times. The rearrangement uses TRBV7-2 and TRBJ1-2; possible D gene TRBD1, 5 bases. The CDR3 length is 13 residues. The germline CDR1 and CDR2 sequences are SGHTA and FQGNSA. V was trimmed by 7 bases and J by 0 bases, leaving 9 bases between them. This chain's CDR3 is CASKTGPNYGYTF. The CDR3 nucleotides are TGTGCCAGCAAAACAGGACCTAACTATGGCTACACCTTC.

This chain uses TRBV5-4 with TRBJ2-5; a possible D gene is TRBD2 (6 bases). The CDR3 is 14 residues long. Germline V gene sequence: CDR1 SGHNT, CDR2 YYREEE (reference sequence). The V gene lost 3 bases and the J gene lost 4 bases, with 13 bases spanning the gap. CDR3 coding DNA: TGTGCCAGCAGCTCCGGCGGGACTGGAGAGACCCAGTACTTC. It codes for CASSSGGTGETQYF.

This clonotype was seen more than once but under ten times. The V and J genes are TRBV7-2 and TRBJ2-2, with unresolved D. The CDR3 is 15 amino acids. The V end lost 5 bases, the J end lost 1 base, and 11 bases lay between the germline ends. CDR1 and CDR2 (germline): SGHTA, FQGNSA. The CDR3 loop reads CASSPEVGNTGELFF. In DNA, the CDR3 is TGTGCCAGCAGCCCAGAGGTGGGGAACACCGGGGAGCTGTTTTTT. Full variable domain (rest looked up from reference TRBV7-2 and TRBJ2-2): GAGVSQSPSNKVTEKGKDVELRCDPISGHTALYWYRQSLGQGLEFLIYFQGNSAPDKSGLPSDRFSAERTGGSVSTLTIQRTQQEDSAVYLCASSPEVGNTGELFFGEGSRLTVL.